These T cell receptor beta chains were read from a single sample in a study of T-cell memory formation after mild COVID-19. TCRdb fed the 5' RACE reads into MiXCR, producing one record per CDR3 protein. The table includes 120,000 to 150,000 distinct CDR3 sequences, about a fifth detected once. Input material: PBMCs or a T cell subset sorted from them (not recorded which). Receptors originate from an adult woman who had mild COVID-19 (a few samples of this study predate the infection). Cell type and time point are not known. Each CDR3 is given without its conserved first and last residue. The order of the fields is J gene, V gene, CDR3 protein.

TRBJ2-7 | TRBV4-2 | ASRTGGARDYEQY
TRBJ2-1 | TRBV12-3/TRBV12-4 | ASSQWGGGYNEQF
TRBJ2-1 | TRBV5-4 | ASSSLAGGNEQF
TRBJ2-7 | TRBV12-3/TRBV12-4 | ASSTQISYEQY
TRBJ1-1 | TRBV7-6 | ASSSPGRGRTEAF
TRBJ1-4 | TRBV12-3/TRBV12-4 | ASSQRGEKLF
TRBJ2-7 | TRBV5-1 | ASSPRGPGGYEQY
TRBJ2-7 | TRBV12-3/TRBV12-4 | ASSFGTGREQY
TRBJ2-2 | TRBV3-1 | ASSQGLSANTGELF
TRBJ2-5 | TRBV7-2 | ASSLVETQY
TRBJ2-1 | TRBV10-3 | AIHDRDNEQF
TRBJ2-7 | TRBV5-1 | ASSVDRRTNPYEQY
TRBJ2-1 | TRBV9 | ASSVVRGGRISEQF
TRBJ2-7 | TRBV12-3/TRBV12-4 | ASRPGLAGVEQY
TRBJ2-4 | TRBV7-2 | ASSAFPGLANIQY
TRBJ1-6 | TRBV6-5 | DSSYTGMDSPLH
TRBJ2-3 | TRBV24-1 | ATSDLTSTDTQY
TRBJ1-2 | TRBV7-8 | ASRVVQGKDGYT
TRBJ1-2 | TRBV12-3/TRBV12-4 | ASTLTGGDHGYT
TRBJ1-5 | TRBV12-3/TRBV12-4 | ASSLRQGAGQPQH
TRBJ1-2 | TRBV27 | ASKATEDFYGYT
TRBJ2-7 | TRBV28 | ASGTPTKVQY
TRBJ2-7 | TRBV25-1 | ASSEATAYEQY
TRBJ2-2 | TRBV24-1 | ATGLLNGELF
TRBJ1-1 | TRBV5-1 | ASSLEVPAEAF
TRBJ1-6 | TRBV7-2 | ASSLLRSESPLH
TRBJ2-1 | TRBV12-3/TRBV12-4 | ASSVAGTPNEQF
TRBJ2-5 | TRBV7-9 | ASRLGETQY
TRBJ1-1 | TRBV24-1 | ATSDNRGGSTEAF
TRBJ1-5 | TRBV4-1 | ANCAAPWGVNQPQH
TRBJ2-1 | TRBV5-1 | ASSLSRGYNEQF
TRBJ2-7 | TRBV5-1 | ASSSNTGTKSYEQY
TRBJ2-3 | TRBV24-1 | ATSASVQRSAQY
TRBJ2-3 | TRBV7-2 | ASSLVPLARDTQY
TRBJ1-1 | TRBV24-1 | ATSDLGGTEAF
TRBJ2-1 | TRBV6-2/TRBV6-3 | ASSYPWGYEQF
TRBJ2-2 | TRBV24-1 | ATSDPRTGFTGELF
TRBJ1-2 | TRBV20-1 | SASRTLTNYGYT
TRBJ2-1 | TRBV20-1 | SASRGSSYNEQF
TRBJ2-3 | TRBV12-3/TRBV12-4 | ASSPGQGNTDTQY
TRBJ2-1 | TRBV20-1 | SARDSGPGGDEQF
TRBJ2-7 | TRBV6-5 | ASRSGPGEQY
TRBJ1-1 | TRBV20-1 | SAVPAQGFTEAF
TRBJ2-3 | TRBV7-2 | ASSVRLAGGGADTQY
TRBJ1-4 | TRBV12-3/TRBV12-4 | ASSPVLGTKTNEKLF
TRBJ2-7 | TRBV4-1 | ASSQDRSYEQY
TRBJ2-1 | TRBV29-1 | SVGASGSRSEQF
TRBJ2-3 | TRBV4-1 | ASSLTWLHFTDTQY
TRBJ2-2 | TRBV24-1 | ATSAPRAGETGELF
TRBJ1-1 | TRBV5-1 | ASSLSVIRNTEAF
TRBJ2-3 | TRBV7-9 | ASSHLGLAAGDTQY